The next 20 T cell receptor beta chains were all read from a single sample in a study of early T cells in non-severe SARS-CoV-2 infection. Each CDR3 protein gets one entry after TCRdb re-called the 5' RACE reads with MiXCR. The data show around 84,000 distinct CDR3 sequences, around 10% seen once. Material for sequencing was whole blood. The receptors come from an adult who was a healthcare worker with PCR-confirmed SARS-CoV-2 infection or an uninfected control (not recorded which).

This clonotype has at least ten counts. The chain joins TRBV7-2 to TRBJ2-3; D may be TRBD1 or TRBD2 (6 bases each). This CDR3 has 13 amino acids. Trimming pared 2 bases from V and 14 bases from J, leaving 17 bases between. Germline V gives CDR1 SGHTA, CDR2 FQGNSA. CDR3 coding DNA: TGTGCCAGCAGCTTATCTGGAACGACGGGGGCGTATTTT. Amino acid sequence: CASSLSGTTGAYF.

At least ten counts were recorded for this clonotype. The CDR3 here is CASRRNSDGNEQFF. The CDR3 nucleotides are TGTGCCAGCAGGAGGAACTCCGACGGCAATGAGCAGTTCTTC. The J gene is TRBJ2-1, the V gene TRBV6-1; D not resolved. V lost 6 bases and J lost 6, with 15 bases in between. CDR3 length: 14 residues. Germline V gene lookup returns CDR1 MNHNS and CDR2 SASEGT.

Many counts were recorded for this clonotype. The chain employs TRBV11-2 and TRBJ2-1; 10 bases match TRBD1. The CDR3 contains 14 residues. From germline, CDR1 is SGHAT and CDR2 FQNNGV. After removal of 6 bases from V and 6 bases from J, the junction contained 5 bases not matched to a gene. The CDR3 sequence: CASRLRTGGNEQFF. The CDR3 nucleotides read TGTGCCAGCAGGCTTAGGACAGGGGGCAATGAGCAGTTCTTC.

Here the CDR3 reads CASTAQGRTFF. As DNA, the CDR3 is TGTGCCAGCACCGCTCAGGGAAGGACTTTCTTT. The V call is TRBV2, the J call TRBJ1-1; D perhaps matches TRBD1 (5 bases). Germline loops: CDR1 SNHLY, CDR2 FYNNEI. Trimming took off 7 bases at V and 12 bases at J, with 15 bases between the two ends. The CDR3 runs 11 residues.

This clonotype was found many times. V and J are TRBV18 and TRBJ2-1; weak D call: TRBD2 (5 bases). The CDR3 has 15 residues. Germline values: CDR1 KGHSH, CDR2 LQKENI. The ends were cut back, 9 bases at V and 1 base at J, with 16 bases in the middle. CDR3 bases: TGTGCCAGTCGAGGGTCTCCGCATTCCTACAATGAGCAGTTCTTC. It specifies CASRGSPHSYNEQFF.

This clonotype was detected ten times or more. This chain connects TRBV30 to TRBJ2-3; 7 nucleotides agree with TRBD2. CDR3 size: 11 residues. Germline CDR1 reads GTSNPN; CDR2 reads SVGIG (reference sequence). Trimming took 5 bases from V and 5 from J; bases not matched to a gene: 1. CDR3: CAWRGEDTQYF. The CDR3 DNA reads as TGTGCCTGGCGGGGGGAAGATACGCAGTATTTT.

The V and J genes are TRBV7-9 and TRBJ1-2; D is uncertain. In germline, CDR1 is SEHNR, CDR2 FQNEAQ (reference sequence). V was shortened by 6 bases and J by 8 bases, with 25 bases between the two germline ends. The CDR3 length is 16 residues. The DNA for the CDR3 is TGTGCCAGCAGTAACATACCCGGACGTGGGCATAGGGGCTACACCTTC. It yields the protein CASSNIPGRGHRGYTF. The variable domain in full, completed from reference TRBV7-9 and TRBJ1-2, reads DTGVSQNPRHKITKRGQNVTFRCDPISEHNRLYWYRQTLGQGPEFLTYFQNEAQLEKSRLLSDRFSAERPKGSFSTLEIQRTEQGDSAMYLCASSNIPGRGHRGYTFGSGTRLTVV.

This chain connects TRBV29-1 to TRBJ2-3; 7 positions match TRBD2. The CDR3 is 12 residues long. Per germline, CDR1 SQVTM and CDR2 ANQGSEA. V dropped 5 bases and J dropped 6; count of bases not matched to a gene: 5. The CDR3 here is CSVSTSPDTQYF. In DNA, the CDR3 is TGCAGCGTTTCGACTAGCCCCGATACGCAGTATTTT.

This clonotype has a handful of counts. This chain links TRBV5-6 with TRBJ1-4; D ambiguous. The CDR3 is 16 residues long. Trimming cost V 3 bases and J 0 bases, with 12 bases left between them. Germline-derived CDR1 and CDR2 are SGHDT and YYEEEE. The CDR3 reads CASSSSMRSTNEKLFF. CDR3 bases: TGTGCCAGCAGCTCCTCTATGAGATCAACTAATGAAAAACTGTTTTTT.

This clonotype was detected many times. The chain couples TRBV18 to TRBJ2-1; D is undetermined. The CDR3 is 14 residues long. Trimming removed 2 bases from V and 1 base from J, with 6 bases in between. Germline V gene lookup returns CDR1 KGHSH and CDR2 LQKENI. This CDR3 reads CASSPLGSYNEQFF. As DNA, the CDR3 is TGTGCCAGCTCACCATTGGGGTCCTACAATGAGCAGTTCTTC.

CDR3 residues: CASSPVGLVRNEQFF. CDR3 bases: TGCGCCAGCAGCCCCGTTGGACTAGTCCGCAATGAGCAGTTCTTC. The V and J genes are TRBV4-1 and TRBJ2-1, with 7 positions matching TRBD2. CDR1 MGHRA and CDR2 YSYEKL come from the germline V gene. J was trimmed by 6 bases and V by 4 bases; bases with no gene match: 9. The CDR3 covers 15 residues.

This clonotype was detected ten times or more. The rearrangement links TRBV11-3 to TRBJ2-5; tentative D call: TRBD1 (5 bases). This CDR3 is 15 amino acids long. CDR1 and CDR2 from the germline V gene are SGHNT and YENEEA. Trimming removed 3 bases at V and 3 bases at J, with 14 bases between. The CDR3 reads CASSFQGAVKETQYF. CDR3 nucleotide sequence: TGTGCCAGCAGCTTTCAAGGGGCTGTAAAAGAGACCCAGTACTTC.

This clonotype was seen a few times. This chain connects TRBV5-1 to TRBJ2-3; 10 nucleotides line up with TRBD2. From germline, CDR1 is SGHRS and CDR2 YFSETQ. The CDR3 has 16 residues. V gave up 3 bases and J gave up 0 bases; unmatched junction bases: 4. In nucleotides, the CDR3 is TGCGCCAGCAGCTCTGGACTAGCGGCTAGCACAGATACGCAGTATTTT. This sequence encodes CASSSGLAASTDTQYF. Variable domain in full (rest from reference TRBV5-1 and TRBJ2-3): KAGVTQTPRYLIKTRGQQVTLSCSPISGHRSVSWYQQTPGQGLQFLFEYFSETQRNKGNFPGRFSGRQFSNSRSEMNVSTLELGDSALYLCASSSGLAASTDTQYFGPGTRLTVL.

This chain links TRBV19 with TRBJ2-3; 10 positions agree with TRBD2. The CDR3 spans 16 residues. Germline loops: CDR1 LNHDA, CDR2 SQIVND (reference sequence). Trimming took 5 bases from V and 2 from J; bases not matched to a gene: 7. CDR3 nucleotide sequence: TGTGCCAGTAGTTTCCAGCGGGGGGGATCCACAGATACGCAGTATTTT. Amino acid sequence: CASSFQRGGSTDTQYF.

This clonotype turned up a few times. DNA for the CDR3: TGCAGCGTTGAACCGGACAAGAACACCGGGGAGCTGTTTTTT. It codes for CSVEPDKNTGELFF. V and J are TRBV29-1 and TRBJ2-2; D is perhaps TRBD1 (5 bases). The V end lost 2 bases, the J end lost 1 base, and 8 bases lay between the germline ends. Germline V gene sequence: CDR1 SQVTM, CDR2 ANQGSEA. This CDR3 is 14 amino acids long.

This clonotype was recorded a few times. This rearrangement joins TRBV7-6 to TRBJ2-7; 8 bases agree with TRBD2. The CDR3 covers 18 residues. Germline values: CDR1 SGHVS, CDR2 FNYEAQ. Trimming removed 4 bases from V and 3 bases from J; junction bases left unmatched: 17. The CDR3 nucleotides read TGTGCCAGCAGCTCCCAAGGAAGCGGGGGCGCCACCGTCTACGAGCAGTACTTC. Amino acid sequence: CASSSQGSGGATVYEQYF.

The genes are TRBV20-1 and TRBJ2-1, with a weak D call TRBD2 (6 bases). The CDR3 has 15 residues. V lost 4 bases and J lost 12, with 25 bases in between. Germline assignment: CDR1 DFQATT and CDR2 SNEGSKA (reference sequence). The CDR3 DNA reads TGCAGTGCTATCGGGACTTCGGACCCCCGACTCGGGCAGTTCTTC. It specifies CSAIGTSDPRLGQFF.

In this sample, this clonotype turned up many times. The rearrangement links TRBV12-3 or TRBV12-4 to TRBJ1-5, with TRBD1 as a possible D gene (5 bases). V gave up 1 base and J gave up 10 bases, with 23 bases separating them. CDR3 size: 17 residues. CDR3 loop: CASSLEWDGRWVKPQHF. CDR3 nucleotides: TGTGCCAGCAGTTTAGAGTGGGACGGCCGATGGGTAAAACCCCAGCATTTT.

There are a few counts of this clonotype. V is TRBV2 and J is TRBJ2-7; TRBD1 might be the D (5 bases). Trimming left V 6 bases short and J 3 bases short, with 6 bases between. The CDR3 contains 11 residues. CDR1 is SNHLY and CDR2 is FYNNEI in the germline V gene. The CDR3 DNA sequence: TGTGCCAGCAGCACAGGCTACGAGCAGTACTTC. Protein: CASSTGYEQYF. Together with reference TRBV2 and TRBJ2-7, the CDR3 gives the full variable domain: EPEVTQTPSHQVTQMGQEVILRCVPISNHLYFYWYRQILGQKVEFLVSFYNNEISEKSEIFDDQFSVERPDGSNFTLKIRSTKLEDSAMYFCASSTGYEQYFGPGTRLTVT.

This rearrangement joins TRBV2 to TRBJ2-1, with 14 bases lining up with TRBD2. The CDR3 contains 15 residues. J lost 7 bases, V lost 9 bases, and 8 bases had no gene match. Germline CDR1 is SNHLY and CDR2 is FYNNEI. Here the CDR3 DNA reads TGTGCCAGTAAACGACTAGCGGGGGGGCCTAATGAGCAGTTCTTC. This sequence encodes CASKRLAGGPNEQFF.